The 14 T cell receptor beta chains below all came from one sample that was sequenced in a study of Graves' ophthalmopathy and Graves' hyperthyroidism. The study amplified TCR beta CDR3 regions using RNA transcripts. Following a first-round RT-PCR that used HTBI primers, a second-round multiplex PCR was carried out. TCRdb analysed the multiplex PCR reads with MiXCR anew, one entry per CDR3 protein. The sample shows 740,000 or so distinct CDR3 sequences, 35% to 50% of them seen only once. The sequencing sample was made of peripheral blood. The receptors stem from an adult man with Graves' ophthalmopathy.

This CDR3 reads CASSLRQDDQPQHF. Written as DNA, the CDR3 is TGTGCCAGTAGCCTCCGACAAGACGATCAGCCCCAGCATTTT. The J gene is TRBJ1-5, the V gene TRBV19; D unclear. Trimming cost V 6 bases and J 5 bases, with 14 bases left between them. CDR3 length: 14 residues. Germline CDR1 and CDR2: LNHDA and SQIVND (reference sequence).

For this clonotype: Sequence at one end of the junction differs from germline and may be a read error. This rearrangement joins TRBV7-2 to TRBJ2-1; D not certain. The CDR3 sequence is 11 residues long. Looked up from germline, CDR1 is SGHTA and CDR2 is FQGNSA. CDR3 in amino acids: CASSPKAEEFF. The CDR3 nucleotides are TGTGCCAGCAGCCCGAAAGCTGAGGAGTTCTTC.

This clonotype was recorded many times. V is TRBV5-8 and J is TRBJ1-2, with 7 bases matching TRBD1. The V gene's germline CDR1 is SGHTS and CDR2 YDEGEE. This CDR3 has 13 residues. The V gene end was trimmed by 4 bases and the J gene end by 7 bases; junction bases not matched to a gene: 7. The CDR3 coding sequence is TGTGCCAGCAGCCGACAGGGCGTAGGTGGCTACACCTTC. The encoded protein is CASSRQGVGGYTF.

Here the CDR3 DNA reads TGTGCCAGCAGCCCGCCCCGACGGTTTGGAAACACCATATATTTT. As protein: CASSPPRRFGNTIYF. V and J are TRBV7-9 and TRBJ1-3; D remains unclear. The CDR3 runs 15 residues. The germline gives CDR1 SEHNR, CDR2 FQNEAQ (reference sequence). V gave up 5 bases and J gave up 3 bases, with 14 bases separating them.

The chain employs TRBV29-1 and TRBJ2-3; the match to TRBD1 covers 9 bases. The CDR3 has 16 residues. Trimming removed 1 base from V and 3 bases from J; junction bases left unmatched: 8. Germline CDR1 SQVTM, CDR2 ANQGSEA. In DNA, the CDR3 is TGCAGCGTTGAAGCTCAAACAGGGGGCGCGACAGATACGCAGTATTTT. Protein product: CSVEAQTGGATDTQYF.

For this clonotype: A much larger clone lies one base from this, so it may be a read error. This chain links TRBV10-3 with TRBJ2-5; 7 bases match TRBD2. CDR3 length equals 15 residues. V shed 5 bases, J shed 1 base, and the junction held 7 bases outside the gene matches. Germline assignment: CDR1 ENHRY and CDR2 SYGVKD. Here the CDR3 reads CAISLTLASQETQYF. For the CDR3, the DNA is TGTGCCATCAGTTTAACACTAGCGTCCCAAGAGACCCAGTACTTC.

This clonotype was counted only a few times. The chain recombines TRBV12-3 or TRBV12-4 with TRBJ2-5, with TRBD1 identical over 9 bases. The CDR3 length is 14 residues. J was trimmed by 5 bases and V by 6 bases; bases with no gene match: 7. CDR3 residues: CASRPTGGGETQYF. The CDR3 bases are TGTGCCAGCAGGCCTACAGGGGGCGGGGAGACCCAGTACTTC.

J is TRBJ2-7 and V is TRBV24-1; TRBD1 aligns across 9 bases. V dropped 7 bases and J dropped 6; count of bases not matched to a gene: 9. CDR3 size: 14 residues. Germline lookup yields CDR1 KGHDR and CDR2 SFDVKD. As DNA, the CDR3 is TGTGCCACCAGCTCAACGACAGGGGGTTTCGAGCAGTACTTC. It is translated as CATSSTTGGFEQYF.

This clonotype showed up many times. CDR3 coding DNA: TGTGCCAGCAGCTTGGGTGCGTTTGGGGCCAACGTCCTGACTTTC. As protein: CASSLGAFGANVLTF. The rearrangement links TRBV7-6 to TRBJ2-6; D ambiguous. Germline V gene data show CDR1 as SGHVS and CDR2 as FNYEAQ. V was trimmed by 3 bases and J by 3 bases, leaving 9 bases between them. The CDR3 has 15 residues.

On this clonotype itself: The CDR3 carries no conserved terminal phenylalanine or tryptophan, so it likely arises from a read error. The limits of the CDR3 on the DNA are not certain, so only TCRdb's listed CDR3 is given. V usage is TRBV2 and J usage is TRBJ2-5; the table's TRBD2 call for D was not verified on the DNA. The CDR3 region is 9 residues in length, termini included. Germline V CDR1 and CDR2: SNHLY, FYNNEI. The CDR3 region is CASSPLPRA.

The chain recombines TRBV7-6 with TRBJ2-1; possible D gene TRBD2, 6 bases. Germline V gives CDR1 SGHVS, CDR2 FNYEAQ. The V end was cut by 2 bases, the J end by 10 bases, with 12 bases between. The CDR3 is made up of 13 amino acids. The CDR3, as DNA: TGTGCCAGCAGCTTATCACTAGCCAGAGAGCAGTTCTTC. This sequence encodes CASSLSLAREQFF. Variable domain in full (rest from reference TRBV7-6 and TRBJ2-1): GAGVSQSPRYKVTKRGQDVALRCDPISGHVSLYWYRQALGQGPEFLTYFNYEAQQDKSGLPNDRFSAERPEGSISTLTIQRTEQRDSAMYRCASSLSLAREQFFGPGTRLTVL.

Worth noting for this clonotype: A read error may explain this, as a much larger clone is one base away. The chain combines TRBV15 with TRBJ2-5, with D tentatively TRBD1 (5 bases). The CDR3 has 13 residues. Per germline, CDR1 LNHNV and CDR2 YYDKDF (reference sequence). The germline V and J ends were trimmed by 2 bases and 5 bases, with 9 bases remaining between them. CDR3 DNA sequence: TGTGCCACCAGCAGAAACGCAGGGGAGACCCAGTACTTC. Its translation: CATSRNAGETQYF.

The gene calls are TRBV20-1 and TRBJ2-3, with 8 bases that match TRBD2. CDR1 is DFQATT and CDR2 is SNEGSKA in the germline V gene (reference sequence). This CDR3 comprises 11 residues. For the CDR3, the DNA is TGCGAGGCGGGAGGATCAGATACGCAGTATTTT. As protein: CEAGGSDTQYF.

This clonotype came up a few times. The junction departs from the called germline gene at one end, perhaps through a read error. The genes are TRBV7-9 and TRBJ1-4, with 8 bases aligning to TRBD1. The CDR3 is 16 amino acids. CDR1 is SEHNR and CDR2 is FQNEAQ in the germline V gene (reference sequence). CDR3 bases: TGCGCCAGCAGCCAAGATCGGACAGGGAGGAATGAAAAACTGTTTTTT. This translates into CASSQDRTGRNEKLFF.